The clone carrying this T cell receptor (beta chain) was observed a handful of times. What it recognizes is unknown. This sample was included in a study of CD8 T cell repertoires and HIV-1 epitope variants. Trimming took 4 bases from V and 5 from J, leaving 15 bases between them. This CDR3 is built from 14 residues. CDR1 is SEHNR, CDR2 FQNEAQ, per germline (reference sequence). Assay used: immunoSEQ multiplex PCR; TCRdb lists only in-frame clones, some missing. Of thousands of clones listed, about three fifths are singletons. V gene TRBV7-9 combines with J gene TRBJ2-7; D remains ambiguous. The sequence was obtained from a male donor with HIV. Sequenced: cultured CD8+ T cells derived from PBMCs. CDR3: CASSSVRRPDEQYF. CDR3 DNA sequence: TGTGCCAGCAGCTCAGTCCGAAGACCGGACGAGCAGTACTTC.